What follows are 28 T cell receptor beta chains derived from one specimen sequenced in a study of CD8 T cells in Susac syndrome (dated by TCRdb to about 2019). The library was obtained by the immunoSEQ multiplex PCR assay. RNA was extracted using the RNeasy kit, and about 0.5 to 1 ug of the RNA was reverse transcribed with random hexamers. TCRdb's own reprocessing of the public reads used fastp at Q25 and MiXCR and kept productive beta chains. All rows with the same CDR3 protein become a single entry with the most common DNA and genes. The sample records approximately 190,000 distinct CDR3 sequences, roughly 95% of which are singletons. Of the sample, 0.098% falls within the top ten clones. The sample consisted of CD4+ T cells from PBMCs. These receptors all come from a human donor with Susac syndrome.

The CDR3 sequence is CAILVENQETQYF. CDR3 sequence (DNA): TGTGCCATCCTAGTAGAGAACCAAGAGACCCAGTACTTC. The V call is TRBV10-3, the J call TRBJ2-5; D ambiguous. The V end was cut by 8 bases, the J end by 0 bases, with 10 bases between. The CDR3 is made up of 13 amino acids. The germline CDR1 and CDR2 sequences are ENHRY and SYGVKD.

V usage is TRBV5-4 and J usage is TRBJ2-7; the D is unclear. The CDR3 is 14 residues long. Germline V CDR1 and CDR2: SGHNT, YYREEE (reference sequence). Trimming left V 0 bases short and J 5 bases short, with 12 bases between. CDR3 residues: CASSLAGPGNEQYF. DNA of the CDR3: TGTGCCAGCAGCTTGGCTGGACCTGGGAACGAGCAGTACTTC.

The chain is built from TRBV30 and TRBJ1-4; 11 bases are shared with TRBD1. The germline CDR1 and CDR2 sequences are GTSNPN and SVGIG (reference sequence). The CDR3 spans 12 residues. J gave up 8 bases and V 7 bases, and 3 bases lay outside the gene matches. CDR3 nucleotides: TGTGCCTCCGGGACAGGGGGGGAAAAACTGTTTTTT. It is translated as CASGTGGEKLFF.

This chain joins TRBV7-2 and TRBJ1-2; a weak D match, TRBD1 (5 bases). The CDR3 is made up of 13 amino acids. The V end was cut by 5 bases, the J end by 8 bases, with 15 bases between. CDR1 and CDR2 (germline): SGHTA, FQGNSA. The CDR3 here is CASSPPPGRGYTF. In nucleotides, the CDR3 is TGTGCCAGCAGCCCACCCCCAGGGCGGGGCTACACCTTC.

CDR3 nucleotides: TGCAGTGCTAGAGATTTAAACAGGGTCTACGAGCAGTACTTC. Its translation: CSARDLNRVYEQYF. The chain carries TRBV20-1 and TRBJ2-7, with D maybe TRBD1 (6 bases). The CDR3 consists of 14 residues. Germline lookup yields CDR1 DFQATT and CDR2 SNEGSKA (reference sequence). V lost 0 bases and J 3 bases, leaving 12 bases between the germline ends.

CDR3 region: CSVGGGARDTQYF. CDR3 bases: TGCAGCGTTGGGGGTGGGGCCAGAGATACGCAGTATTTT. The chain employs TRBV29-1 and TRBJ2-3; D possibly corresponds to TRBD1 (5 bases). Between the trimmed V and J ends, which lost 4 bases and 5 bases, there was a span of 13 bases. The length of the CDR3 is 13 residues. Per the germline V gene, CDR1 is SQVTM and CDR2 is ANQGSEA.

This chain connects TRBV12-3 or TRBV12-4 to TRBJ1-2; the D is unclear. The CDR3 is made up of 13 amino acids. Trimming took 3 bases from V and 8 from J, leaving 13 bases between them. The DNA for the CDR3 is TGTGCCAGCAGTTTCAGCCTTAACTCAGGCTACACCTTC. Translating it yields CASSFSLNSGYTF.

About this clonotype itself: This likely comes from a read error, as the CDR3 has no conserved phenylalanine or tryptophan at its end. This chain links TRBV15 with TRBJ2-5; tentative D call: TRBD2 (6 bases). This CDR3 contains 16 residues. V dropped 5 bases and J dropped 5 bases, with 21 bases sitting between them. The germline CDR1 and CDR2 sequences are LNHNV and YYDKDF (reference sequence). Written as DNA, the CDR3 is TGTGCCACCAGCCCCGGGGGTCTCGGTGTTATTGAGACCCAGTACCTC. Residues: CATSPGGLGVIETQYL.

This sequence joins TRBV20-1 and TRBJ2-5; TRBD1 aligns across 10 bases. The germline gives CDR1 DFQATT, CDR2 SNEGSKA (reference sequence). This CDR3 is built from 16 residues. The J segment lost 4 bases and the V segment lost 1 base, leaving 9 bases of the junction unmatched. CDR3 nucleotides: TGCAGTGCTAGAGCCCCCGCGACAGGGGGCCTAGAGACCCAGTACTTC. This translates into CSARAPATGGLETQYF.

CDR3 DNA sequence: TGTGCCTGGAAGGAAGGGGGGGGATCACCCCTCCACTTT. Translated: CAWKEGGGSPLHF. The chain uses TRBV30 and TRBJ1-6; weak D call: TRBD1 (6 bases). CDR3 length equals 13 residues. Germline CDR1 GTSNPN, CDR2 SVGIG (reference sequence). The germline V and J ends were trimmed by 4 bases and 10 bases, with 14 bases remaining between them.

The chain uses TRBV29-1 and TRBJ2-3; D unresolved. The germline CDR1 and CDR2 sequences are SQVTM and ANQGSEA. Between the trimmed V and J ends, which lost 2 bases and 2 bases, there was a span of 2 bases. The CDR3 is made up of 11 amino acids. The chain's CDR3 is CSVEYTDTQYF. The CDR3 nucleotides are TGCAGCGTTGAATACACAGATACGCAGTATTTT.

The V call is TRBV20-1, the J call TRBJ2-7; D remains unclear. Germline V gene lookup returns CDR1 DFQATT and CDR2 SNEGSKA (reference sequence). The CDR3 runs to 14 residues. The germline V and J ends were trimmed by 0 bases and 3 bases, with 12 bases remaining between them. The CDR3 nucleotides are TGCAGTGCTAGAGATCGGATGGGCATCTACGAGCAGTACTTC. Translation gives CSARDRMGIYEQYF.

The V gene is TRBV14, the J gene TRBJ2-3, with D tentatively TRBD1 (7 bases). Germline CDR1 SGHDN, CDR2 FVKESK. The CDR3 totals 16 residues. The V and J ends lost 4 bases and 2 bases respectively, with 16 bases between them. The CDR3 DNA follows: TGTGCCAGCAGCCCCCTCGGAGGGGGCATCACAGATACGCAGTATTTT. Translation gives CASSPLGGGITDTQYF.

The chain recombines TRBV12-3 or TRBV12-4 with TRBJ1-5; 9 bases map to TRBD1. The CDR3 contains 16 residues. V lost 5 bases and J lost 0; bases outside the gene matches: 5. The CDR3 DNA sequence: TGTGCCAGCAGTCCGGGGACAGGGTATAGCAATCAGCCCCAGCATTTT. Its translation: CASSPGTGYSNQPQHF.

The gene calls are TRBV7-9 and TRBJ1-6; TRBD1 matches at 7 bases. This CDR3 region has 15 residues. V lost 0 bases and J lost 14; bases outside the gene matches: 10. Germline V gene lookup returns CDR1 SEHNR and CDR2 FQNEAQ (reference sequence). CDR3 residues: CASSLARQGRSSLHF. DNA of the CDR3: TGTGCCAGCAGCTTAGCCCGACAGGGCAGGTCTTCCCTCCACTTT.

The chain is built from TRBV20-1 and TRBJ1-5, with TRBD1 identical over 7 bases. The germline V gene has CDR1 DFQATT and CDR2 SNEGSKA (reference sequence). V lost 3 bases and J lost 1; bases outside the gene matches: 6. CDR3 length: 15 residues. The DNA of the CDR3 is TGCAGTGCTAGTGACAGGGTAGAGAGCAATCAGCCCCAGCATTTT. Protein product: CSASDRVESNQPQHF.

This clonotype was seen just once. This sequence joins TRBV18 and TRBJ2-1; a possible D gene is TRBD1 (5 bases). V was clipped by 4 bases and J by 6 bases, with 13 bases between them. There are 14 residues in the CDR3. In germline, CDR1 is KGHSH, CDR2 LQKENI. The CDR3: CASSLFDSPNEQFF. Written as DNA, the CDR3 is TGTGCCAGCTCACTCTTCGACAGCCCCAATGAGCAGTTCTTC.

This chain links TRBV29-1 with TRBJ2-5, with D tentatively TRBD2 (7 bases). Germline V gene data show CDR1 as SQVTM and CDR2 as ANQGSEA. Trimming pared 3 bases from V and 5 bases from J, leaving 10 bases between. CDR3 length equals 12 residues. CDR3 DNA: TGCAGCGTTGATCGGGGGGCTGAGACCCAGTACTTC. Translating gives CSVDRGAETQYF.

The sample holds one count of this clonotype. V gene TRBV30 combines with J gene TRBJ2-1, with D hard to call. CDR1 and CDR2 (germline): GTSNPN, SVGIG (reference sequence). This CDR3 comprises 12 residues. Deletions cut 0 bases from V and 7 bases from J, with 7 bases between. This chain's CDR3 is CAWSVRSNEQFF. For the CDR3, the DNA is TGTGCCTGGAGTGTACGTTCTAATGAGCAGTTCTTC.

The chain couples TRBV9 to TRBJ2-3, with D possibly TRBD1 on 6 matching bases. V dropped 0 bases and J dropped 1 base, with 12 bases sitting between them. CDR1 and CDR2 (germline): SGDLS, YYNGEE. The CDR3 loop spans 16 amino acids. DNA of the CDR3: TGTGCCAGCAGCGTAGCTGCAGGGGCCCGCACAGATACGCAGTATTTT. Amino acids: CASSVAAGARTDTQYF.

The chain links TRBV3-1 to TRBJ2-5; the D gene is possibly TRBD1 (7 bases). The germline V gene has CDR1 LGHDT and CDR2 YNNKEL (reference sequence). V was shortened by 0 bases and J by 4 bases, with 12 bases between the two germline ends. The CDR3 loop spans 15 amino acids. The CDR3 reads CASSQDVRGVETQYF. CDR3 DNA: TGTGCCAGCAGCCAAGATGTCAGGGGGGTAGAGACCCAGTACTTC.

The chain has TRBV19 and TRBJ1-2; 8 nucleotides line up with TRBD1. CDR1 LNHDA and CDR2 SQIVND come from the germline V gene (reference sequence). The trim removed 6 bases at V and 3 bases at J, leaving 0 bases unmatched. There are 12 residues in the CDR3. CDR3 loop: CASRDRDYGYTF. The CDR3 nucleotides are TGTGCCAGTAGGGACAGGGACTATGGCTACACCTTC.

The chain carries TRBV20-1 and TRBJ1-2, with TRBD1 as a possible D gene (6 bases). Germline lookup yields CDR1 DFQATT and CDR2 SNEGSKA (reference sequence). The CDR3 is 13 residues long. Trimming removed 6 bases at V and 3 bases at J, with 14 bases between. CDR3 bases: TGCAGTGCCCCAACACAGGGCCACTATGGCTACACCTTC. Its protein product is CSAPTQGHYGYTF.

This chain uses TRBV2 with TRBJ2-7; 7 nucleotides align to TRBD1. The junction had 4 bases not matched to a gene; V was cut back by 3 bases and J by 2 bases. Germline V gene sequence: CDR1 SNHLY, CDR2 FYNNEI. CDR3 length: 14 residues. For the CDR3, the DNA is TGTGCCAGCAGTGACAGACAGGGACCCTACGAGCAGTACTTC. Translated, it gives CASSDRQGPYEQYF.

The genes are TRBV6-2 or TRBV6-3 and TRBJ1-1; D possibly corresponds to TRBD1 (6 bases). V was trimmed by 6 bases and J by 6 bases, leaving 17 bases between them. CDR1 and CDR2 from the germline V gene are MNHEY and SVGEGT. The CDR3 totals 14 residues. The chain's CDR3 is CASSLLGGFAEAFF. The DNA for the CDR3 is TGTGCCAGCAGCCTTCTCGGGGGCTTCGCTGAAGCTTTCTTT.

The CDR3 coding sequence is TGCAGTGCTAGACGTGTGACAGGGGGATATAATGAGCAGTTCTTC. Encoded protein: CSARRVTGGYNEQFF. J is TRBJ2-1 and V is TRBV20-1; 9 positions agree with TRBD1. The CDR3 is 15 residues long. Per germline, CDR1 DFQATT and CDR2 SNEGSKA (reference sequence). Trimming cost V 2 bases and J 7 bases; bases outside gene matches: 9.

This rearrangement joins TRBV27 to TRBJ2-7; D might be TRBD1 (6 bases). Germline V gene sequence: CDR1 MNHEY, CDR2 SMNVEV (reference sequence). The CDR3 extends over 16 amino acids. The germline V and J ends were trimmed by 2 bases and 5 bases, with 19 bases remaining between them. CDR3 bases: TGTGCCAGCAGTTTAACCTCTGGGGGCTGGGTAAACGAGCAGTACTTC. Translation: CASSLTSGGWVNEQYF.

The sample holds one count of this clonotype. The chain combines TRBV7-9 with TRBJ2-7; 8 nucleotides align to TRBD1. The V segment lost 2 bases and the J segment 2 bases; nucleotides outside the gene matches: 5. This CDR3 region has 15 residues. Germline V CDR1 and CDR2: SEHNR, FQNEAQ (reference sequence). The CDR3, as DNA: TGTGCCAGCAGCTTATCCCGGGACAGGACCTACGAGCAGTACTTC. Translating gives CASSLSRDRTYEQYF.